This T cell receptor beta chain was recorded in a study of blood T cells in healthy people across ages. General observations from the study: In older individuals, TCR beta diversity per million T cells was lower, falling roughly linearly with age. Higher diversity, along with more naive CD4+ cells, distinguished long-lived donors from aged donors.

Of note for this clonotype: Its antigen is not identified.

V dropped 3 bases and J dropped 9 bases, with 9 bases sitting between them. CDR1 KGHSH and CDR2 LQKENI come from the germline V gene. The CDR3 sequence is 13 residues long. A second PCR of about 7 to 12 cycles used a sample-barcoded 5' primer and a J-beta primer mix. From the 5' RACE reads, TCRdb called clonotypes with MiXCR, one entry per CDR3 protein. This sample has over 1.5 million distinct CDR3 sequences, with roughly 49% found just once. The source material was blood. This receptor was taken from a woman aged 40 to 55 in good health. The chain combines TRBV18 with TRBJ1-6; D remains ambiguous. In nucleotides, the CDR3 is TGTGCCAGCTCACCTAAGCAAGGTTCACCCCTCCACTTT. It specifies CASSPKQGSPLHF.